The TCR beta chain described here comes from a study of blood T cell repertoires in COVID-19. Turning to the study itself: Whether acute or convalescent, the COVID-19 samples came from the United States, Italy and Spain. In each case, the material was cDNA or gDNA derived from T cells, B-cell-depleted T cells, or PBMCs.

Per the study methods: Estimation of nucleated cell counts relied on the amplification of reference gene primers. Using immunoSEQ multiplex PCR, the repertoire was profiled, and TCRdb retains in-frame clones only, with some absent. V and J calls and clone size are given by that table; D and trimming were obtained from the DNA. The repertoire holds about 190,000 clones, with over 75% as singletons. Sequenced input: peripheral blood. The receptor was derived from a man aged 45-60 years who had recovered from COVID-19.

CDR3 protein: CASSPRGMDQPQHF. The CDR3 DNA reads TGTGCCAGTAGTCCCCGGGGAATGGATCAGCCCCAGCATTTT. This rearrangement joins TRBV19 to TRBJ1-5; D gene unclear. Trimming stripped 5 bases from V and 5 bases from J, with 13 bases between. Per germline, CDR1 LNHDA and CDR2 SQIVND (reference sequence). CDR3 length: 14 residues.